This T cell receptor (beta chain) is drawn from a study of cytomegalovirus exposure and HLA in healthy donors. The study's findings and limits: Several of the most significant clusters appeared, in a later analysis, to be linked to common viral pathogens. With further analysis later on, most CMV-associated TCR beta chains appeared HLA-restricted. A reported reduction in N-insertions relative to the roughly 710-donor mean was seen in an Asian-associated ancestry cluster in a later analysis.

Points on this clone: The antigen remains unidentified.

The PCR used 60 Vbeta and 13 Jbeta primers. In the original analysis: Later, tens of millions of unique TCR beta chains were counted in an analysis, and 8.5 million to 13 million of them were shared. Profiled with immunoSEQ multiplex PCR; TCRdb holds only in-frame clones, not every one. That table furnishes V, J and clone size, whereas the DNA furnished D and trimming. The sample has about 46,000 clones; the top ten hold under 1.3%. The CDR3 covers 14 residues. V was trimmed by 3 bases and J by 4 bases, leaving 13 bases between them. Germline V lookup: CDR1 LGHNA, CDR2 YNFKEQ. The TCR originated in a middle-aged woman in good health and CMV-seronegative. The genes are TRBV4-2 and TRBJ2-7, with D hard to call. Sequencing used PBMCs. The CDR3, as DNA: TGTGCCAGCAGCCAGGCCCCCAGCGATTACGAGCAGTACTTC. Translation gives CASSQAPSDYEQYF.